The 14 T cell receptor beta chains in this list originate from one sample, sequenced in a study of tumor-infiltrating lymphocytes in primary liver carcinoma. Unsorted whole blood served as the source of blood RNA, and germline DNA was extracted as well. From approximately 530 ng of total RNA, TCR beta-specific cDNA was reverse-transcribed using a constant-region primer. A slightly modified ARM-PCR protocol with three nested multiplex PCR rounds produced these TCR beta libraries. Researchers ran the first two PCR rounds for roughly 10 cycles each with TRBV1-TRBV30 forward primers and a C-beta reverse primer. TCRdb independently ran MiXCR on the multiplex PCR reads; one entry per CDR3 protein. Of approximately 330,000 distinct CDR3 sequences detected, 65% appear once; the ten largest clones hold about 6.1%. Sequencing input: peripheral blood. The receptors were gathered from a man aged 35 to 55 with primary liver carcinoma and hepatitis B virus infection.

The genes are TRBV7-9 and TRBJ1-2, with TRBD1 as a possible D gene (6 bases). The CDR3 totals 15 residues. The V gene's germline CDR1 is SEHNR and CDR2 FQNEAQ (reference sequence). Trimming removed 5 bases from V and 4 bases from J, with 17 bases in between. The CDR3 sequence is CASSQAGTPTYGYTF. The CDR3 region has the DNA TGTGCCAGCAGCCAAGCCGGGACACCCACCTATGGCTACACCTTC.

Points on this clonotype: This may be a read error: a much more frequent sequence differs by one nucleotide. The chain carries TRBV6-6 and TRBJ2-3; D unresolved. The CDR3 has 12 residues. Germline V gene lookup returns CDR1 MNHNY and CDR2 SVGAGI (reference sequence). The CDR3 region is CASSYSMDTRYF. The CDR3, as DNA: TGTGCCAGCAGTTACTCAATGGATACGCGGTATTTT.

A note on this clonotype: Because it lacks the conserved phenylalanine or tryptophan at the end, this CDR3 is likely a read error. The DNA is omitted, as the CDR3 cannot be located on it reliably, and the CDR3 follows TCRdb's listing. V gene TRBV29-1 combines with J gene TRBJ2-2; the table gives TRBD1 as D, unverified against the DNA. The V gene's germline CDR1 is SQVTM and CDR2 ANQGSEA. Including both end residues, the CDR3 is 13 amino acids long. The CDR3 here is CSVEGGLTGELFC.

The chain is built from TRBV6-2 or TRBV6-3 and TRBJ1-2; D remains ambiguous. The V gene lost 9 bases and the J gene lost 2 bases, with 19 bases spanning the gap. CDR3 length equals 15 residues. CDR1 and CDR2 from the germline V gene are MNHEY and SVGEGT. CDR3 in amino acids: CASRTGYLMNYGYTF. CDR3 nucleotide sequence: TGTGCCAGTAGGACGGGTTACCTTATGAACTATGGCTACACCTTC.

To note about this clonotype: This may stem from a read error, because a much larger clone lies one nucleotide away. The V call is TRBV5-4, the J call TRBJ2-2, with D possibly being TRBD1 (5 bases). This CDR3 is built from 14 residues. The germline gives CDR1 SGHNT, CDR2 YYREEE (reference sequence). Trimming pared 1 base from V and 3 bases from J, leaving 7 bases between. CDR3 sequence (DNA): TGTGCCAGCAGCTTGCTCAGGGACACCGGGGAGCTGTTTTTT. Translated, it gives CASSLLRDTGELFF.

In regard to this clonotype: This may arise from a read error, as a much more abundant clone is one base away. Lacking the conserved final phenylalanine or tryptophan, this CDR3 likely reflects a read error. This chain uses TRBV5-6 with TRBJ1-1, with D uncertain. The CDR3 has 13 residues. The V end was cut by 2 bases, the J end by 1 base, with 6 bases between. Germline CDR1 and CDR2: SGHDT and YYEEEE. CDR3 loop: CASSFAGNTEAFS. The DNA for the CDR3 is TGTGCCAGCAGCTTTGCAGGGAACACTGAAGCTTTCTCT.

This clonotype has a handful of counts. Since the CDR3 does not end with the conserved phenylalanine or tryptophan, this likely comes from a read error. The chain is built from TRBV11-2 and TRBJ1-5, with D unclear. The CDR3 is made up of 13 amino acids. CDR1 and CDR2 (germline): SGHAT, FQNNGV. Written as DNA, the CDR3 is TGTGCCAGTACAGTGGGTGGCAATCAGCCTCAGCATTCT. It yields the protein CASTVGGNQPQHS.

About this clonotype itself: The conserved closing phenylalanine or tryptophan is absent in this CDR3, likely reflecting a read error. V usage is TRBV28 and J usage is TRBJ1-2; 7 bases match TRBD1. Germline V lookup: CDR1 MDHEN, CDR2 SYDVKM. This CDR3 is 18 amino acids long. V lost 4 bases, J lost 1 base, and 15 bases stayed unmatched. The CDR3 DNA sequence: TGTGCCAGCAGTTCTGGGGATAGGGGGCAAACCTTTAACTATGGCTACACCCTC. Translated, it gives CASSSGDRGQTFNYGYTL.

V is TRBV6-6 and J is TRBJ2-7; D unclear. CDR1 MNHNY and CDR2 SVGAGI come from the germline V gene (reference sequence). Trimming took 9 bases from V and 7 from J, leaving 22 bases between them. The CDR3 is 14 amino acids. CDR3 region: CASSHAVSVLEQYF. The CDR3 DNA is TGTGCCAGTAGTCACGCAGTGTCAGTCCTGGAGCAGTACTTC.

V and J are TRBV28 and TRBJ1-4; D remains ambiguous. The germline V gene has CDR1 MDHEN and CDR2 SYDVKM. This CDR3 contains 10 residues. Deletions cut 8 bases from V and 10 bases from J, with 8 bases between. CDR3 loop: CASGPAKLFF. CDR3 DNA: TGTGCCAGCGGCCCCGCAAAACTGTTTTTT.

V and J are TRBV5-1 and TRBJ1-5; no clear D gene. The length of the CDR3 is 17 residues. Trimming cost V 1 base and J 0 bases, with 14 bases left between them. Germline V lookup: CDR1 SGHRS, CDR2 YFSETQ. The DNA of the CDR3 is TGCGCCAGCAGCTTGCTGAAGCACTCCTATAGCAATCAGCCCCAGCATTTT. Translation: CASSLLKHSYSNQPQHF.

V and J are TRBV11-2 and TRBJ1-1, with 7 nucleotides matching TRBD1. The V gene's germline CDR1 is SGHAT and CDR2 FQNNGV. This CDR3 has 14 amino acids. J gave up 6 bases and V 7 bases, and 11 bases lay outside the gene matches. CDR3 coding DNA: TGTGCCAGCAACCCCCGACAGGGTCGGGCTGAAGCTTTCTTT. Translated: CASNPRQGRAEAFF.

Details on this clonotype: A much bigger clone sits one base away, suggesting this may be a read error. The chain recombines TRBV6-5 with TRBJ2-5, with a tentative D call TRBD2 (6 bases). V was cut by 5 bases and J by 4 bases, with 23 bases left in between. CDR3 size: 17 residues. Germline CDR1 is MNHEY and CDR2 is SVGAGI. The CDR3 bases are TGTGCCAGCAGTCAACAGGTACGGGGGTTTGGCTCAGAGACCCAGTACTTC. This sequence encodes CASSQQVRGFGSETQYF.

The CDR3 loop reads CACGLLAGPSNTEAFF. The CDR3 DNA sequence: TGTGCCTGCGGACTCCTGGCCGGGCCTTCGAACACTGAAGCTTTCTTT. The rearrangement links TRBV30 to TRBJ1-1, with unresolved D. Germline values: CDR1 GTSNPN, CDR2 SVGIG (reference sequence). V dropped 6 bases and J dropped 1 base, with 21 bases sitting between them. The CDR3 length is 16 residues. The complete variable domain, with remaining parts taken from reference TRBV30 and TRBJ1-1, reads SQTIHQWPATLVQPVGSPLSLECTVEGTSNPNLYWYRQAAGRGLQLLFYSVGIGQISSEVPQNLSASRPQDRQFILSSKKLLLSDSGFYLCACGLLAGPSNTEAFFGQGTRLTVV.